The next 27 T cell receptor beta chains were all read from a single sample in a study of cytomegalovirus exposure and HLA in healthy donors. Vbeta (60) and Jbeta (13) primers were used in the PCR. The method was immunoSEQ multiplex PCR; TCRdb's version includes in-frame clones alone and lacks a portion of them. The sample lists roughly 120,000 clones; 82% were seen once. The sequenced sample consisted of PBMCs. Source of these receptors: a male donor in good health and CMV-seropositive.

This clone was picked up a small number of times. The rearrangement uses TRBV7-2 and TRBJ2-5, with D perhaps TRBD2 (6 bases). The V gene lost 5 bases and the J gene lost 0 bases, with 13 bases spanning the gap. The V gene's germline CDR1 is SGHTA and CDR2 FQGNSA. This CDR3 is built from 15 residues. The CDR3 protein is CASSRDLGHQETQYF. The CDR3 DNA reads as TGTGCCAGCAGCCGGGACTTGGGCCACCAAGAGACCCAGTACTTC.

The CDR3 spells CASSPQVGGGTGELFF. The CDR3 DNA sequence: TGTGCCAGCTCCCCCCAAGTAGGGGGAGGGACCGGGGAGCTGTTTTTT. The rearrangement joins TRBV18 to TRBJ2-2; a weak D match, TRBD2 (7 bases). CDR3 size: 16 residues. Germline V gene sequence: CDR1 KGHSH, CDR2 LQKENI. The germline V and J ends were trimmed by 6 bases and 5 bases, with 19 bases remaining between them.

Concerning this clone: A read error may account for a junction end that differs from germline. The chain uses TRBV7-9 and TRBJ2-7; no clear D gene. This CDR3 has 15 residues. Germline V lookup: CDR1 SEHNR, CDR2 FQNEAQ (reference sequence). The CDR3 DNA sequence: TGTTCCAGCAGCGCCCGTATCGCGAACTCCTACGAGCAGTACTTC. Translation: CSSSARIANSYEQYF.

The chain employs TRBV5-6 and TRBJ2-5; 14 bases agree with TRBD2. After removal of 4 bases from V and 5 bases from J, the junction contained 10 bases not matched to a gene. The V gene's germline CDR1 is SGHDT and CDR2 YYEEEE. This CDR3 has 17 amino acids. The CDR3 spells CASSPLTSGRAEETQYF. As DNA, the CDR3 is TGTGCCAGCAGCCCCTTGACTAGCGGGAGGGCCGAGGAGACCCAGTACTTC.

This clone was picked up a small number of times. The genes are TRBV11-1 and TRBJ1-5, with 7 bases lining up with TRBD1. The germline gives CDR1 SGHAT, CDR2 FQDESV (reference sequence). The CDR3 is made up of 13 amino acids. V shed 4 bases, J shed 5 bases, and the junction held 2 bases outside the gene matches. CDR3 loop: CASSYTGDQPQHF. The CDR3 region has the DNA TGTGCCAGCAGCTATACAGGGGATCAGCCCCAGCATTTT.

The J gene is TRBJ2-1, the V gene TRBV19, with 8 bases identical to TRBD1. This CDR3 comprises 14 residues. Germline CDR1 LNHDA, CDR2 SQIVND (reference sequence). V was pared by 5 bases and J by 10 bases, with 10 bases of the junction left unmatched. CDR3 bases: TGTGCCAGTAGTGTACTGACAGGGGTGGGCGAGCAGTTCTTC. Amino acids: CASSVLTGVGEQFF.

The chain has TRBV6-1 and TRBJ1-5; D is perhaps TRBD1 (6 bases). The CDR3 sequence is 14 residues long. Germline values: CDR1 MNHNS, CDR2 SASEGT. V shed 4 bases and J shed 7 bases, with 14 bases lying between them. The CDR3 protein is CASSVNRERQPQHF. CDR3 nucleotides: TGTGCCAGCAGTGTGAACAGGGAGAGGCAGCCCCAGCATTTT.

This sequence joins TRBV11-2 and TRBJ1-4; TRBD1 matches at 9 bases. The length of the CDR3 is 18 residues. Germline V CDR1 and CDR2: SGHAT, FQNNGV. The junction had 14 bases not matched to a gene; V was cut back by 5 bases and J by 4 bases. The DNA of the CDR3 is TGTGCCAGCAGCACCGGGACAGGGTATAGTTGGTATAATGAAAAACTGTTTTTT. This sequence encodes CASSTGTGYSWYNEKLFF.

The V call is TRBV7-2, the J call TRBJ2-3; 8 bases match TRBD2. The V gene end was trimmed by 5 bases and the J gene end by 5 bases; junction bases not matched to a gene: 15. Germline assignment: CDR1 SGHTA and CDR2 FQGNSA. The CDR3 sequence is 17 residues long. The CDR3 sequence: CASSPRSGVAGLDTQYF. The CDR3, as DNA: TGTGCCAGCAGCCCCCGCTCGGGGGTAGCGGGACTAGATACGCAGTATTTT. Filled out from reference TRBV7-2 and TRBJ2-3, the complete variable domain reads GAGVSQSPSNKVTEKGKDVELRCDPISGHTALYWYRQSLGQGLEFLIYFQGNSAPDKSGLPSDRFSAERTGGSVSTLTIQRTQQEDSAVYLCASSPRSGVAGLDTQYFGPGTRLTVL.

The V and J genes are TRBV15 and TRBJ1-1; D gene uncertain. Germline V gene lookup returns CDR1 LNHNV and CDR2 YYDKDF (reference sequence). The CDR3 extends over 13 amino acids. V lost 0 bases to trimming and J lost 7 bases, with 9 bases between them. CDR3 loop: CATSRDTVLEAFF. As DNA, the CDR3 is TGTGCCACCAGCAGAGATACAGTCCTTGAAGCTTTCTTT.

The gene calls are TRBV19 and TRBJ1-2, with D perhaps matching TRBD1 (5 bases). CDR3 length: 14 residues. The germline V gene encodes CDR1 LNHDA and CDR2 SQIVND (reference sequence). V lost 7 bases to trimming and J lost 4 bases, with 16 bases between them. CDR3 DNA sequence: TGTGCCAGTAAGGCGGGGGGGAGTAGCTATGGCTACACCTTC. This sequence encodes CASKAGGSSYGYTF.

This clone appeared a few times. This chain links TRBV5-4 with TRBJ1-1; D call uncertain. The CDR3 consists of 13 residues. Looked up from germline, CDR1 is SGHNT and CDR2 is YYREEE (reference sequence). V was pared by 4 bases and J by 1 base, with 8 bases between. CDR3: CASSPGWNTEAFF. The CDR3 nucleotides read TGTGCCAGCAGCCCCGGGTGGAACACTGAAGCTTTCTTT.

The chain joins TRBV18 to TRBJ2-3; 7 bases fit TRBD1. The CDR3 has 16 amino acids. The V gene's germline CDR1 is KGHSH and CDR2 LQKENI. J was trimmed by 4 bases and V by 4 bases; bases with no gene match: 11. CDR3: CASSLGVPGGPDTQYF. Here the CDR3 DNA reads TGTGCCAGCTCACTGGGAGTCCCAGGGGGTCCAGATACGCAGTATTTT. The variable domain in full, completed from reference TRBV18 and TRBJ2-3, reads NAGVMQNPRHLVRRRGQEARLRCSPMKGHSHVYWYRQLPEEGLKFMVYLQKENIIDESGMPKERFSAEFPKEGPSILRIQQVVRGDSAAYFCASSLGVPGGPDTQYFGPGTRLTVL.

The V call is TRBV19, the J call TRBJ1-5, with 7 nucleotides matching TRBD1. The junction had 8 bases not matched to a gene; V was cut back by 6 bases and J by 0 bases. The CDR3 length is 16 residues. Germline V CDR1 and CDR2: LNHDA, SQIVND (reference sequence). This CDR3 reads CASREQGTNSNQPQHF. The CDR3, as DNA: TGTGCCAGTAGGGAACAGGGGACAAATAGCAATCAGCCCCAGCATTTT.

J is TRBJ2-7 and V is TRBV5-1; TRBD1 agrees at 8 bases. Per germline, CDR1 SGHRS and CDR2 YFSETQ. The CDR3 length is 16 residues. Trimming took 4 bases from V and 5 from J; bases not matched to a gene: 14. CDR3 bases: TGCGCCAGCAGCATTGGGGCTTACAGGGGGGACAACGAGCAGTACTTC. Amino acid sequence: CASSIGAYRGDNEQYF.

V usage is TRBV19 and J usage is TRBJ2-5, with 7 bases fitting TRBD1. The CDR3 spans 14 residues. With 3 bases clipped from V and 11 bases from J, the junction kept 12 bases outside the gene matches. The germline gives CDR1 LNHDA, CDR2 SQIVND (reference sequence). This CDR3 reads CASSMKGASLEQYF. The CDR3 region has the DNA TGTGCCAGTAGTATGAAGGGGGCCTCCCTGGAGCAGTACTTC.

This chain uses TRBV30 with TRBJ2-7, with 7 bases identical to TRBD1. The CDR3 loop spans 14 amino acids. Looked up from germline, CDR1 is GTSNPN and CDR2 is SVGIG (reference sequence). Trimming cost V 3 bases and J 6 bases; bases outside gene matches: 11. CDR3 loop: CAWSRQGIRFEQYF. As DNA, the CDR3 is TGTGCCTGGAGCAGACAGGGAATACGGTTCGAGCAGTACTTC.

The V and J genes are TRBV7-9 and TRBJ2-3; the match to TRBD1 covers 8 bases. Unmatched junction bases numbered 6, after V lost 4 bases and J lost 0 bases. CDR1 SEHNR and CDR2 FQNEAQ come from the germline V gene (reference sequence). The CDR3 length is 16 residues. The CDR3 loop is CASSSLDRGSTDTQYF. The CDR3 DNA follows: TGTGCCAGCAGCTCTCTAGACAGGGGTAGCACAGATACGCAGTATTTT.

This chain uses TRBV5-5 with TRBJ2-5; 8 nucleotides line up with TRBD2. The CDR3 is made up of 15 amino acids. The V segment lost 2 bases and the J segment 2 bases; nucleotides outside the gene matches: 5. Germline assignment: CDR1 SGHKS and CDR2 YYEKEE (reference sequence). The CDR3 spells CASSFVAGLQETQYF. The CDR3 bases are TGTGCCAGCAGCTTCGTAGCGGGACTGCAAGAGACCCAGTACTTC.

The chain couples TRBV28 to TRBJ2-7, with 8 bases matching TRBD1. From germline, CDR1 is MDHEN and CDR2 SYDVKM. CDR3 length: 14 residues. J lost 5 bases, V lost 2 bases, and 5 bases had no gene match. The chain's CDR3 is CASSLGRGRNEQYF. The CDR3 bases are TGTGCCAGCAGTTTAGGCAGGGGGCGGAACGAGCAGTACTTC.

The J gene is TRBJ2-7, the V gene TRBV6-1; a weak D match, TRBD1 (5 bases). The CDR3 spans 14 residues. The germline CDR1 and CDR2 sequences are MNHNS and SASEGT. V lost 1 base to trimming and J lost 1 base, with 8 bases between them. The CDR3 protein is CASSEEPGSYEQYF. The CDR3 nucleotides read TGTGCCAGCAGTGAAGAGCCAGGGTCCTACGAGCAGTACTTC.

This clone showed up just once. The chain couples TRBV7-6 to TRBJ2-1; 11 bases align to TRBD2. Germline V gene lookup returns CDR1 SGHVS and CDR2 FNYEAQ. V was pared by 0 bases and J by 6 bases, with 7 bases of the junction left unmatched. CDR3 length equals 17 residues. The DNA for the CDR3 is TGTGCCAGCAGCTTAGCGGTTGGTAGCGGGAGGGCCAATGAGCAGTTCTTC. Its translation is CASSLAVGSGRANEQFF.

This clone was detected only a few times. The chain joins TRBV6-5 to TRBJ2-3; D remains unclear. Germline CDR1 MNHEY, CDR2 SVGAGI. V lost 2 bases and J lost 1, with 7 bases in between. The CDR3 extends over 14 amino acids. The CDR3, as DNA: TGTGCCAGCAGTTACGACTGGGGCACAGATACGCAGTATTTT. This translates into CASSYDWGTDTQYF.

The chain couples TRBV7-3 to TRBJ1-2; TRBD1 matches 8 bases. This CDR3 is 14 amino acids long. The germline gives CDR1 SGHTA, CDR2 FQGTGA. Losses at the gene ends were 3 bases for V and 4 bases for J; bases not matched to a gene: 4. CDR3 in DNA: TGTGCCAGCAGCTTGCAGGGGGCGGCCTATGGCTACACCTTC. Its translation: CASSLQGAAYGYTF.

V gene TRBV30 combines with J gene TRBJ1-1, with D tentatively TRBD1 (5 bases). Germline assignment: CDR1 GTSNPN and CDR2 SVGIG (reference sequence). The CDR3 covers 10 residues. CDR3 bases: TGTGCTGCCCCCCGACAGGAAGCTTTCTTT. Translating gives CAAPRQEAFF.

This chain joins TRBV19 and TRBJ1-1; no clear D. Germline V lookup: CDR1 LNHDA, CDR2 SQIVND (reference sequence). V lost 7 bases, J lost 1 base, and 7 bases lay in between. There are 12 residues in the CDR3. CDR3 in amino acids: CASITGNTEAFF. CDR3 DNA sequence: TGTGCCAGTATTACGGGGAACACTGAAGCTTTCTTT.

V is TRBV28 and J is TRBJ2-4, with 8 bases aligning to TRBD1. Germline V CDR1 and CDR2: MDHEN, SYDVKM. V gave up 5 bases and J gave up 8 bases; unmatched junction bases: 11. This CDR3 contains 15 residues. CDR3 in DNA: TGTGCCAGCAGTCCCCCCGGGGACAGGAGGGACATTCAGTACTTC. Translated, it gives CASSPPGDRRDIQYF.